These 2 T cell receptor beta chains originate from one sample sequenced in a study of response to subunit inactivated influenza vaccine. TCRdb re-called the RT-PCR reads with MiXCR, one entry per CDR3 protein. The profile shows around 570,000 distinct CDR3 sequences, 11% of them singletons. These data are also associated with another study on T cells expressing NK-cell markers. From that study: It was by 5'RACE template switching with UMIs that TCR beta cDNA was made.

Source: PBMCs from blood, taken on the day of vaccination. Receptor source: a man in his fifties who received an inactivated influenza vaccine.

In this sample, this clonotype turned up a few times. The chain recombines TRBV20-1 with TRBJ2-7, with D maybe TRBD1 (6 bases). This CDR3 comprises 11 residues. CDR1 DFQATT and CDR2 SNEGSKA come from the germline V gene (reference sequence). V lost 0 bases, J lost 9 bases, and 9 bases lay in between. Written as DNA, the CDR3 is TGCAGTGCTAGAGAACAGGGCGGGCAGTACTTC. Translated, it gives CSAREQGGQYF.

This clonotype appeared many times. This chain links TRBV20-1 with TRBJ2-1, with TRBD1 as a possible D gene (5 bases). Germline V lookup: CDR1 DFQATT, CDR2 SNEGSKA (reference sequence). V lost 5 bases and J 2 bases, leaving 16 bases between the germline ends. This CDR3 comprises 15 residues. Here the CDR3 DNA reads TGCAGTGCTCCCGGCTTGCAGGGCACCTACAATGAGCAGTTCTTC. Protein sequence: CSAPGLQGTYNEQFF.